This TCR beta chain was identified in a study of blood T cells in healthy people across ages. This clonotype occurred a few times. The junction differs from germline at one of its ends, possibly a read error. The authors ran a second PCR of about 6 to 12 cycles using a sample-barcoded 5' primer and a J-beta primer mix. A template-switch adaptor that had 12 random nucleotides put a tag on each cDNA molecule. TCRdb reprocessed the 5' RACE reads via MiXCR and lists one record per CDR3 protein. The sample carries 1.5 million to 2 million distinct CDR3 sequences, roughly 27% recorded once. Material: blood. The clonotype was recovered from a woman aged 25 to 45 in good health.

CDR3: CTSSQTGTGINIQYF. The CDR3 DNA reads TGCACCAGCAGCCAGACCGGGACAGGGATTAACATTCAGTACTTC. The genes are TRBV4-1 and TRBJ2-4, with 9 bases aligning to TRBD1. The CDR3 has 15 residues. Germline CDR1 and CDR2: MGHRA and YSYEKL.